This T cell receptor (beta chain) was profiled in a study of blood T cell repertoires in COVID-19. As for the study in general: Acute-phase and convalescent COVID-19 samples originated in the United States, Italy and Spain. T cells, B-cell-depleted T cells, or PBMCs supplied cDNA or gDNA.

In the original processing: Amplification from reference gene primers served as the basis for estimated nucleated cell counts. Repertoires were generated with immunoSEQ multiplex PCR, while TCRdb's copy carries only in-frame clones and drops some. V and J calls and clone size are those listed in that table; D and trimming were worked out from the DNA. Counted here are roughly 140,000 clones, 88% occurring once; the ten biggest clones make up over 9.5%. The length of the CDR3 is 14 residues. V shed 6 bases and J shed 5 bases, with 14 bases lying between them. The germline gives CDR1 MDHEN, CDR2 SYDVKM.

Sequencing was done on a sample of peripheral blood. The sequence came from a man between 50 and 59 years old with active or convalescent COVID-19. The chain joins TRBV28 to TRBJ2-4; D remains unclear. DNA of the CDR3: TGTGCCAGCAGGCAAAACCGGGTCCAAAACATTCAGTACTTC. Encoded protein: CASRQNRVQNIQYF.